This TCR beta chain was recorded in a study of T-cell reconstitution after alpha-beta-depleted transplantation in children. Study-wide points: Fresh T-cell production supplied most of the T-cell counts and diversity seen one year after transplant. Several hundred rapidly expanded clones from non-depleted graft cells reportedly supplied alpha-beta T cells about two months post-transplant.

This sample's TCRbeta library carried unique molecular identifier barcodes. TCRdb itself ran the PCR reads through MiXCR, one entry per CDR3 protein. The table lists more than 85,000 distinct CDR3 sequences, 6% to 9% of them singletons, with about 15% in the top ten. A few counts support this clonotype. Its antigen is unknown. Germline CDR1 reads DFQATT; CDR2 reads SNEGSKA (reference sequence). The V and J ends lost 1 base and 0 bases respectively, with 7 bases between them. The CDR3 totals 14 residues. The chain recombines TRBV20-1 with TRBJ2-1; D is ambiguous. The clonotype was recovered from a boy aged 2 to 10 with acute lymphoblastic leukemia, due to receive a stem cell transplant. This specimen consisted of PBMCs, obtained before TCRalphabeta/CD19-depleted stem cell transplant. The CDR3 sequence: CSARVSTSYNEQFF. In nucleotides, the CDR3 is TGCAGTGCTAGAGTTAGTACCTCCTACAATGAGCAGTTCTTC.